Listed below are T cell receptor beta chains from one sample, sequenced in a study of blood T cell repertoires in COVID-19. Method: immunoSEQ multiplex PCR; TCRdb's copy keeps in-frame clones and lacks some. The data contain around 140,000 clones, 86% of them singletons. Specimen: PBMCs or T cells enriched from blood (not recorded which). The receptor source for this set is a man aged 45 to 65 who had recovered from COVID-19. Each CDR3 is given with its conserved first and last residue. Each record gives: CDR3 protein, CDR3 DNA, D gene, CDR3 length, J gene, V gene. D genes are given only for firm matches.

CASRRDSYGYTF TGTGCCAGCAGGAGGGACTCCTATGGCTACACCTTC . 12 TRBJ1-2 TRBV2
CASSRDRVETQYF TGTGCCAGCAGCCGGGACAGGGTCGAGACCCAGTACTTC TRBD1 13 TRBJ2-5 TRBV7-8
CASNEGGQGPDTQYF TGTGCCAGCAATGAAGGGGGACAGGGCCCAGATACGCAGTATTTT TRBD1 15 TRBJ2-3 TRBV28
CASSVEGLGTEAFF TGTGCCAGCAGCGTAGAGGGGCTTGGTACTGAAGCTTTCTTT . 14 TRBJ1-1 TRBV9
CASSSLFFGLNQPQHF TGTGCCAGCAGTTCCTTGTTCTTTGGGCTAAATCAGCCCCAGCATTTT . 16 TRBJ1-5 TRBV27
CASSRGLSYEQYF TGTGCCAGCTCTCGCGGCCTCTCCTACGAGCAGTACTTC . 13 TRBJ2-7 TRBV27
CASTGGAERETQYF TGTGCCAGCACCGGGGGGGCCGAGAGAGAGACCCAGTACTTC . 14 TRBJ2-5 TRBV21-1
CASTTIDVRDTEAFF TGTGCCAGCACTACGATAGACGTGAGGGACACTGAAGCTTTCTTT . 15 TRBJ1-1 TRBV28
CASRQGIEKLFF TGTGCCAGCAGACAGGGGATTGAAAAACTGTTTTTT TRBD1 12 TRBJ1-4 TRBV14
CASRPPGQGNTIYF TGTGCCAGCAGACCCCCGGGACAGGGAAACACCATATATTTT TRBD1 14 TRBJ1-3 TRBV27
CATQASGRAISYNEQFF TGTGCCACCCAGGCTAGCGGGAGGGCGATCTCCTACAATGAGCAGTTCTTC TRBD2 17 TRBJ2-1 TRBV24-1
CASSQELAGGIYNEQFF TGTGCCAGCAGCCAAGAACTAGCGGGGGGTATCTACAATGAGCAGTTCTTC TRBD2 17 TRBJ2-1 TRBV3-1/TRBV3-2